Each of the 3 T cell receptor beta chains below was sequenced from the same sample in a study of T-cell memory formation after mild COVID-19. TCRdb called the 5' RACE reads again in MiXCR, with one record for every CDR3 protein. This table has under 250,000 distinct CDR3 sequences, over 9.5% appearing once. Sequenced material: PBMCs or a T cell subset sorted from them (not recorded which). All receptors derive from a young man who had mild COVID-19 (a few samples of this study predate the infection). Cell type and time point are not known.

This clonotype was recorded once. The chain recombines TRBV29-1 with TRBJ1-3; D not resolved. CDR3 size: 16 residues. Germline-derived CDR1 and CDR2 are SQVTM and ANQGSEA. The germline V and J ends were trimmed by 7 bases and 0 bases, with 19 bases remaining between them. In DNA form, the CDR3 reads TGCAGCGCCTTAAGGGTCCTTGGAAACTCTGGAAACACCATATATTTT. It codes for CSALRVLGNSGNTIYF.

The rearrangement joins TRBV2 to TRBJ1-2, with a possible D match to TRBD1 (5 bases). V lost 3 bases to trimming and J lost 4 bases, with 12 bases between them. The CDR3 covers 14 residues. CDR1 is SNHLY, CDR2 FYNNEI, per germline. Here the CDR3 DNA reads TGTGCCAGCAGTGAGAGGCAGGGAGGCTATGGCTACACCTTC. It yields the protein CASSERQGGYGYTF.

This clonotype was picked up a small number of times. The genes are TRBV10-2 and TRBJ1-6, with unresolved D. Trimming removed 0 bases at V and 7 bases at J, with 7 bases between. This CDR3 region has 14 residues. Looked up from germline, CDR1 is WSHSY and CDR2 is SAAADI. The CDR3 DNA is TGCGCCAGCAGTGAGTCGGGGTACAATTCACCCCTCCACTTT. Its protein is CASSESGYNSPLHF.